A selection of T cell receptor beta chains follows, all from one sample in a study of fetal regulatory T cell absence and autoimmunity. Profiled with immunoSEQ multiplex PCR; TCRdb holds only in-frame clones, not every one. This sample has roughly 95,000 clones, with about two thirds found just once. Sequencing used pancreas tissue. These receptors were obtained from a male donor with IPEX syndrome. The CDR3 runs from the conserved cysteine through the conserved F or W. The order of the fields is V gene, CDR3 protein.

v_call: TRBV27
cdr3_aa: CASSALGNEQFF

v_call: TRBV6-4
cdr3_aa: CASRAPTSGRPPRRNEQFF

v_call: TRBV4-1
cdr3_aa: CASSQQPRGNYGYTF

v_call: TRBV28
cdr3_aa: CASIMNRDRVQETQYF

v_call: TRBV19
cdr3_aa: CASSMALRQGPYEQYF

v_call: TRBV5-1
cdr3_aa: CASSLGTSGLYEQYF

v_call: TRBV25-1
cdr3_aa: CASSKGYSTGAQYF

v_call: TRBV7-6
cdr3_aa: CASSPRLGGDNEQFF

v_call: TRBV25-1
cdr3_aa: CASSESGSEGGWTEAFF

v_call: TRBV13
cdr3_aa: CASSYPTVFDGYTF

v_call: TRBV15
cdr3_aa: CATSRDSGASGHPKNTEAFF

v_call: TRBV29-1
cdr3_aa: CSVGISQRGPFTGELFF

v_call: TRBV4-1
cdr3_aa: CASSQEVAGTDTQYF

v_call: TRBV10-2
cdr3_aa: CASRVAATDTQYF

v_call: TRBV4-2
cdr3_aa: CASSLWTGAPYEQYF

v_call: TRBV7-2
cdr3_aa: CASSLAPGGPYEQYF

v_call: TRBV5-6
cdr3_aa: CASSSPSHQETQYF

v_call: TRBV5-1
cdr3_aa: CASSLNRGYEQYF

v_call: TRBV12-5
cdr3_aa: CASGFSGSGNEQFF

v_call: TRBV4-1
cdr3_aa: CASSQESGSSYEQYF

v_call: TRBV4-2
cdr3_aa: CASSQVGQVGANEQFF

v_call: TRBV9
cdr3_aa: CASSPQGSYGYTF

v_call: TRBV7-9
cdr3_aa: CASSRGRGSLYGYTF